Below are 23 T cell receptor beta chains sequenced from a single sample in a study of blood T cell repertoires in COVID-19. TCRdb's copy holds only in-frame clones and misses some; the assay was immunoSEQ multiplex PCR. The data show roughly 150,000 clones, approximately 86% seen once. The sequenced sample consisted of PBMCs or T cells enriched from blood (not recorded which). The origin of the receptors is a woman aged 40 to 55 who had recovered from COVID-19.

The chain joins TRBV19 to TRBJ2-1, with D possibly TRBD2 on 6 matching bases. The germline V gene encodes CDR1 LNHDA and CDR2 SQIVND (reference sequence). V was trimmed by 3 bases and J by 3 bases, leaving 15 bases between them. CDR3 length: 16 residues. In nucleotides, the CDR3 is TGTGCCAGTAGTATGGACGGGGGTGTAGGCTACAATGAGCAGTTCTTC. Protein product: CASSMDGGVGYNEQFF.

Worth noting for this clone: Different DNA sequences within this sample yield the same CDR3. V gene TRBV3-1 (or the pseudogene TRBV3-2) combines with J gene TRBJ2-2; D is uncertain. Deletions cut 7 bases from V and 6 bases from J, with 6 bases between. CDR3 length: 11 residues. Germline V lookup: CDR1 LGHDT, CDR2 YNNKEL (reference sequence). In nucleotides, the CDR3 is TGTGCCAGCACTTTAGCCGGGGAGCTGTTTTTT. It translates to CASTLAGELFF.

This chain links TRBV5-1 with TRBJ2-2, with no clear D. Germline assignment: CDR1 SGHRS and CDR2 YFSETQ. The V end lost 0 bases, the J end lost 0 bases, and 9 bases lay between the germline ends. The CDR3 has 16 residues. Here the CDR3 reads CASSLVPITNTGELFF. CDR3 sequence (DNA): TGCGCCAGCAGCTTGGTCCCAATCACGAACACCGGGGAGCTGTTTTTT.

The CDR3 coding sequence is TGCGCCAGCAGCCAACGGCGATCCATACAGGGCACTAGCACAGATACGCAGTATTTT. It codes for CASSQRRSIQGTSTDTQYF. The genes are TRBV5-1 and TRBJ2-3, with a weak D call TRBD1 (6 bases). CDR1 and CDR2 from the germline V gene are SGHRS and YFSETQ. The V and J ends lost 4 bases and 0 bases respectively, with 24 bases between them. CDR3 size: 19 residues.

The V call is TRBV6-1, the J call TRBJ2-1; 7 bases map to TRBD1. This CDR3 spans 16 amino acids. The J segment lost 0 bases and the V segment lost 4 bases, leaving 6 bases of the junction unmatched. Germline V gene lookup returns CDR1 MNHNS and CDR2 SASEGT. CDR3 coding DNA: TGTGCCAGCAGTGGGGACAGTCAGAGCTCCTACAATGAGCAGTTCTTC. Amino acids: CASSGDSQSSYNEQFF.

This clone was seen a single time. The gene calls are TRBV6-4 and TRBJ2-7, with 9 nucleotides matching TRBD1. The V gene end was trimmed by 0 bases and the J gene end by 3 bases; junction bases not matched to a gene: 3. Germline CDR1 and CDR2: MRHNA and SNTAGT. The CDR3 is made up of 15 amino acids. This chain's CDR3 is CASSDSRQGVYEQYF. The CDR3 DNA follows: TGTGCCAGCAGTGACTCCCGACAGGGGGTCTACGAGCAGTACTTC.

The V and J genes are TRBV4-1 and TRBJ2-7; a weak D match, TRBD1 (6 bases). Trimming removed 0 bases at V and 5 bases at J, with 17 bases between. This CDR3 has 16 residues. The V gene's germline CDR1 is MGHRA and CDR2 YSYEKL. CDR3 bases: TGCGCCAGCAGCCAAGACCCCGGTCAGGGGTTCAACGAGCAGTACTTC. Protein sequence: CASSQDPGQGFNEQYF.

This chain joins TRBV2 and TRBJ1-1; D is undetermined. Trimming cost V 1 base and J 3 bases, with 9 bases left between them. The length of the CDR3 is 14 residues. Germline V gene lookup returns CDR1 SNHLY and CDR2 FYNNEI. DNA of the CDR3: TGTGCCAGCAGTGAAGTTACCACAGACACTGAAGCTTTCTTT. This codes for CASSEVTTDTEAFF.

This chain connects TRBV4-1 to TRBJ1-5; weak D call: TRBD1 (6 bases). This CDR3 comprises 19 residues. Trimming removed 1 base at V and 4 bases at J, with 23 bases between. Germline CDR1 MGHRA, CDR2 YSYEKL. The CDR3 nucleotides read TGCGCCAGCAGCCAAGCCCTGATGGGGGGAGGGGGAAGAAATCAGCCCCAGCATTTT. Translating gives CASSQALMGGGGRNQPQHF.

The CDR3 sequence: CASGSRDSTFSGNTIYF. CDR3 DNA: TGTGCTAGTGGTTCAAGGGACAGTACATTCTCTGGAAACACCATATATTTT. The chain carries TRBV12-5 and TRBJ1-3; 7 bases agree with TRBD1. In germline, CDR1 is LGHNT, CDR2 FRNRAP. V was clipped by 4 bases and J by 0 bases; unmatched bases: 9. This CDR3 comprises 17 residues.

The genes are TRBV19 and TRBJ1-6; 7 bases agree with TRBD1. Trimming cost V 6 bases and J 6 bases; bases outside gene matches: 8. The germline V gene encodes CDR1 LNHDA and CDR2 SQIVND (reference sequence). The CDR3 length is 15 residues. Here the CDR3 reads CASSTGTAPNSPLHF. In DNA form, the CDR3 reads TGTGCCAGTAGCACCGGGACAGCACCTAATTCACCCCTCCACTTT.

The chain couples TRBV6-5 to TRBJ2-7; 7 nucleotides align to TRBD2. The germline V gene encodes CDR1 MNHEY and CDR2 SVGAGI. J gave up 3 bases and V 1 base, and 9 bases lay outside the gene matches. CDR3 length: 16 residues. This CDR3 reads CASSYFSAGRLYEQYF. DNA for the CDR3: TGTGCCAGCAGTTACTTCTCTGCCGGGAGGCTCTACGAGCAGTACTTC.

The chain employs TRBV4-1 and TRBJ1-6, with no clear D. Trimming shortened V by 2 bases and J by 8 bases, and 10 bases separated the two germline ends. This CDR3 has 14 amino acids. Per germline, CDR1 MGHRA and CDR2 YSYEKL. Here the CDR3 DNA reads TGCGCCAGCAGCCAAATTCGATCGGATTCACCCCTCCACTTT. Translated: CASSQIRSDSPLHF.

The sample holds one count of this clone. The gene calls are TRBV5-1 and TRBJ1-1, with TRBD1 matching 12 bases. Trimming took 3 bases from V and 1 from J; bases not matched to a gene: 7. The CDR3 runs 17 residues. Germline V lookup: CDR1 SGHRS, CDR2 YFSETQ. For the CDR3, the DNA is TGCGCCAGCAGCTGGGACAGGGGGCATCGGAAGAACACTGAAGCTTTCTTT. Its protein is CASSWDRGHRKNTEAFF.

The chain combines TRBV6-5 with TRBJ2-7; weak D call: TRBD2 (6 bases). The CDR3 is 15 amino acids. From germline, CDR1 is MNHEY and CDR2 SVGAGI. V lost 10 bases, J lost 5 bases, and 24 bases lay in between. The CDR3 sequence: CATTARGGHMNEQYF. In DNA form, the CDR3 reads TGTGCCACCACTGCGAGAGGAGGGCATATGAACGAGCAGTACTTC.

The chain carries TRBV7-2 and TRBJ2-7, with 10 bases that match TRBD2. The germline CDR1 and CDR2 sequences are SGHTA and FQGNSA. Trimming took 2 bases from V and 3 from J; bases not matched to a gene: 4. CDR3 length equals 15 residues. The CDR3 DNA follows: TGTGCCAGCAGCTTAATACTAGCGGGGAACTACGAGCAGTACTTC. It codes for CASSLILAGNYEQYF.

This clone was detected only once. This chain joins TRBV4-2 and TRBJ1-6; 7 positions agree with TRBD1. V shed 2 bases, J shed 12 bases, and the junction held 16 bases outside the gene matches. CDR1 and CDR2 (germline): LGHNA, YNFKEQ. The CDR3 runs to 17 residues. The CDR3 loop is CASSQYYDRVGYQPLHF. The CDR3 DNA is TGTGCCAGCAGCCAATACTACGACAGGGTGGGTTATCAACCCCTCCACTTT.

V usage is TRBV4-2 and J usage is TRBJ1-3; D perhaps matches TRBD1 (6 bases). Trimming shortened V by 0 bases and J by 3 bases, and 9 bases separated the two germline ends. CDR3 length: 15 amino acids. The germline V gene encodes CDR1 LGHNA and CDR2 YNFKEQ. CDR3 DNA: TGTGCCAGCAGCCAAGAGTGGACAGTTGGAAACACCATATATTTT. Protein: CASSQEWTVGNTIYF.

V usage is TRBV4-1 and J usage is TRBJ2-1; D may be TRBD2 (5 bases). Germline values: CDR1 MGHRA, CDR2 YSYEKL. The length of the CDR3 is 16 residues. Deletions cut 0 bases from V and 8 bases from J, with 17 bases between. The CDR3 loop reads CASSQDWRTQRHEQFF. CDR3 nucleotide sequence: TGCGCCAGCAGCCAAGATTGGAGGACGCAGCGCCATGAGCAGTTCTTC.

This clone was counted a few times. The chain links TRBV6-5 to TRBJ2-5; no reliable D call. The CDR3 has 14 residues. Between the trimmed V and J ends, which lost 11 bases and 2 bases, there was a span of 18 bases. Germline V lookup: CDR1 MNHEY, CDR2 SVGAGI. The CDR3 loop is CAVAGDARQETQYF. In nucleotides, the CDR3 is TGTGCCGTCGCAGGCGATGCGAGACAAGAGACCCAGTACTTC.

The J gene is TRBJ1-5, the V gene TRBV3-1 (or the pseudogene TRBV3-2); D gene ambiguous. The CDR3 contains 14 residues. Germline values: CDR1 LGHDT, CDR2 YNNKEL (reference sequence). Trimming shortened V by 9 bases and J by 4 bases, and 16 bases separated the two germline ends. The CDR3 bases are TGTGCCAGTCGAAAGGCGATAGCAAATCAGCCCCAGCATTTT. Translation gives CASRKAIANQPQHF.

The V and J genes are TRBV4-2 and TRBJ2-3, with 9 bases fitting TRBD2. Trimming at V came to 0 bases and at J to 0 bases, leaving 4 bases not matched to a gene. Per germline, CDR1 LGHNA and CDR2 YNFKEQ. CDR3 length: 17 amino acids. CDR3: CASSQDWLAGSTDTQYF. The CDR3 region has the DNA TGTGCCAGCAGCCAAGATTGGCTAGCGGGGAGCACAGATACGCAGTATTTT.

This chain joins TRBV4-1 and TRBJ2-7; a possible D gene is TRBD2 (6 bases). This CDR3 is built from 17 residues. CDR1 MGHRA and CDR2 YSYEKL come from the germline V gene. V gave up 5 bases and J gave up 1 base, with 21 bases separating them. CDR3 sequence reads: CASSKTALQRASYEQYF. The DNA of the CDR3 is TGCGCCAGCAGCAAAACAGCCCTCCAGCGGGCTTCCTACGAGCAGTACTTC.